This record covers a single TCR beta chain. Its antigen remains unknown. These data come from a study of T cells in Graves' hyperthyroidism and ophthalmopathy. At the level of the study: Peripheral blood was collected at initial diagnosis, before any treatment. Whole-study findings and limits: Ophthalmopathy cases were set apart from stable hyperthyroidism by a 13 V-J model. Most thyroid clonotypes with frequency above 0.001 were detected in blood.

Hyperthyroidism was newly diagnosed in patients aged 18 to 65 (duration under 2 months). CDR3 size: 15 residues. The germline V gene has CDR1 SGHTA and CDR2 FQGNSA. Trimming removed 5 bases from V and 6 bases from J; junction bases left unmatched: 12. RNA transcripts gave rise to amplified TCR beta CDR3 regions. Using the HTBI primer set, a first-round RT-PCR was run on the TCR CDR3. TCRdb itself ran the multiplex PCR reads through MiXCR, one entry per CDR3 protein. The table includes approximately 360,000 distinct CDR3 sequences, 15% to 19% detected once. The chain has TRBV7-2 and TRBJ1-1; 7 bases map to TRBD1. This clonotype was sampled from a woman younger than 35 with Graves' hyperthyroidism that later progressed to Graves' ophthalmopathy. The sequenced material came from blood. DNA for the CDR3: TGTGCCAGCAGCCCTAGCGGGAGGGGGCGACCTGAAGCTTTCTTT. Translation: CASSPSGRGRPEAFF.